This TCR beta chain was found in a study of blood T cell repertoires in COVID-19. Original processing notes: Using reference gene primer amplification, nucleated cell counts were estimated. Clones were sequenced by immunoSEQ multiplex PCR, and TCRdb holds only the in-frame ones, with some missing. The DNA gave D and trimming, while V, J and clone size come from that table. This repertoire shows about 400,000 clones, around nine tenths found once; its top ten account for around 1.7%. Adults between roughly 18 and 95 years of age took part from 20 to 25 US areas. Among Cohort 3 donors, those recovered had two negative PCRs, clearance, or symptom resolution. The receptor comes from a woman younger than 45 who had recovered from COVID-19. The specimen was PBMCs or T cells enriched from blood (not recorded which).

Here the CDR3 DNA reads TGTGCTAGTGGGGGGAGGCTTAACACCGGGGAGCTGTTTTTT. Its translation: CASGGRLNTGELFF. This sequence joins TRBV12-5 and TRBJ2-2; D perhaps matches TRBD2 (6 bases). V gave up 6 bases and J gave up 2 bases, with 10 bases separating them. This CDR3 spans 14 amino acids. Per germline, CDR1 LGHNT and CDR2 FRNRAP.